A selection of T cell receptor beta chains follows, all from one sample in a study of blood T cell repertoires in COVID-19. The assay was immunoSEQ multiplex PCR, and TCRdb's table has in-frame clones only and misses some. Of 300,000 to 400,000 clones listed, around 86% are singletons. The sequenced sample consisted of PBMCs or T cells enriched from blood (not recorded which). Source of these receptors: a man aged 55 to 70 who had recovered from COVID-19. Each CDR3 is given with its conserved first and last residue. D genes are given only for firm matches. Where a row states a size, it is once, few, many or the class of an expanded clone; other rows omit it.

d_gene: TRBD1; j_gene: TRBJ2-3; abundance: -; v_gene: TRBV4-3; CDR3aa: CASSRGDRGKDTQYF; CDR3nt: TGCGCCAGCAGCCGAGGGGACAGGGGGAAAGATACGCAGTATTTT
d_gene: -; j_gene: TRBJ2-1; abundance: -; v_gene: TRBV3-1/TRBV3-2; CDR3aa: CASSQGGTQGGQFF; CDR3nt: TGTGCCAGCAGCCAAGGAGGGACCCAGGGGGGGCAGTTCTTC
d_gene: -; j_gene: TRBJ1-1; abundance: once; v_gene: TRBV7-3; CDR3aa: CASSSSGEAFF; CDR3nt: TGTGCCAGCAGCTCGTCAGGCGAAGCTTTCTTT
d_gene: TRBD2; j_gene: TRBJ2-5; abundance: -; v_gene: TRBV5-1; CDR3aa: CASSLSRLAGAKDETQYF; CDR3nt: TGCGCCAGCAGCTTGTCGCGACTAGCGGGAGCAAAGGACGAGACCCAGTACTTC
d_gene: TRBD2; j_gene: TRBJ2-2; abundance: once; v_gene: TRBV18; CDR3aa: CASSPLGLSNTGELFF; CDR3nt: TGTGCCAGCTCACCCTTGGGACTATCAAACACCGGGGAGCTGTTTTTT
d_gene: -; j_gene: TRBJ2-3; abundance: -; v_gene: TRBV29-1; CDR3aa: CSVQSPHTDTQYF; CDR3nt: TGCAGCGTTCAAAGCCCCCACACAGATACGCAGTATTTT
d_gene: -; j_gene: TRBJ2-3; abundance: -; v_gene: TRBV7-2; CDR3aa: CASRGPQGRTDTQYF; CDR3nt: TGTGCCAGCAGAGGACCCCAGGGTCGCACAGATACGCAGTATTTT
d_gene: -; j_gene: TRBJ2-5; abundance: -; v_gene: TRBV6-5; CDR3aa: CARRNRGGETQYF; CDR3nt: TGTGCCAGAAGGAACAGGGGAGGTGAGACCCAGTACTTC
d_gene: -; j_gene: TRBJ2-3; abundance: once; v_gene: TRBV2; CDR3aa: CASTEAGIRTDTQYF; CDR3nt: TGTGCCAGCACCGAAGCCGGGATTAGGACAGATACGCAGTATTTT
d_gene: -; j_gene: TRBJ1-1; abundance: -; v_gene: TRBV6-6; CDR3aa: CASSSTGTEAFF; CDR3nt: TGTGCCAGCAGTTCCACAGGGACTGAAGCTTTCTTT
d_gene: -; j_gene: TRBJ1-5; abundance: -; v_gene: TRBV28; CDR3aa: CASSLLGESNQPQHF; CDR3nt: TGTGCCAGCAGTTTATTAGGGGAAAGCAATCAGCCCCAGCATTTT
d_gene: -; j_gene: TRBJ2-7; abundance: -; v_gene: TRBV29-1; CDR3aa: CSVDTGHSYEQYF; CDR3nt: TGCAGCGTTGACACAGGCCACTCCTACGAGCAGTACTTC